These T cell receptor beta chains were read from a single sample in a study of T-cell reconstitution after alpha-beta-depleted transplantation in children. TCRdb re-analysed the PCR reads in MiXCR, keeping a single row per CDR3 protein. The sample includes around 440,000 distinct CDR3 sequences, about 17% of them seen just once. Sample: PBMCs, mostly from graft donor cells, taken 360 days after TCRalphabeta/CD19-depleted stem cell transplant. These TCRs come from a boy under two years old who had a stem cell transplant for Wiskott-Aldrich syndrome, so the T cells may come from the graft donor. CDR3s include the opening cysteine and the closing phenylalanine or tryptophan. D genes are given only for firm matches. The size entry is marked missing in some rows and otherwise reads once, few, many or a size class.

NA TRBJ1-1 NA TRBV20-1 CSASKSSAAEAFF TGCAGTGCTAGTAAATCCTCGGCCGCTGAAGCTTTCTTT
few TRBJ2-2 NA TRBV10-3 CAISVLLVLTGELFF TGTGCCATCAGTGTTTTGCTGGTATTGACCGGGGAGCTGTTTTTT
few TRBJ2-1 NA TRBV27 CASSLDPAGNGNEQFF TGTGCCAGCAGTTTGGACCCGGCTGGGAACGGCAATGAGCAGTTCTTC
few TRBJ2-3 NA TRBV5-1 CASTPSVFGRATDTQYF TGCGCCAGCACCCCTAGCGTGTTTGGGCGGGCTACAGATACGCAGTATTTT
few TRBJ2-5 TRBD1 TRBV2 CASMDREDETQYF TGTGCCAGCATGGACAGGGAGGACGAGACCCAGTACTTC
few TRBJ2-3 TRBD2 TRBV24-1 CATSASGSPDTQYF TGTGCCACCAGTGCTAGCGGGAGTCCAGATACGCAGTATTTT
NA TRBJ2-7 NA TRBV27 CASSTLGYEQYF TGTGCCAGCAGTACCTTGGGCTACGAGCAGTACTTC
NA TRBJ2-1 NA TRBV19 CASSIRVANNEQFF TGTGCCAGTAGTATTCGGGTAGCGAACAATGAGCAGTTCTTC
few TRBJ1-5 NA TRBV12-3/TRBV12-4 CASSLGANQPQHF TGTGCCAGCAGTTTGGGTGCTAATCAGCCCCAGCATTTT
few TRBJ2-1 TRBD2 TRBV5-1 CASSLELAGGHNEQFF TGCGCCAGCAGCTTGGAGCTAGCGGGAGGGCACAATGAGCAGTTCTTC
NA TRBJ2-5 TRBD1 TRBV24-1 CATSDPPRDRERRETQYF TGTGCCACCAGTGACCCTCCACGGGACAGGGAAAGGCGAGAGACCCAGTACTTC
NA TRBJ2-4 NA TRBV12-3/TRBV12-4 CASTPGEFRAQYF TGTGCCAGCACCCCTGGGGAATTTAGGGCTCAGTACTTC
few TRBJ2-5 TRBD1 TRBV5-1 CASSLGQGAETQYF TGCGCCAGCAGCTTGGGACAGGGCGCAGAGACCCAGTACTTC
NA TRBJ2-7 NA TRBV10-3 CAISESWWRKDYEQYF TGTGCCATCAGTGAGTCTTGGTGGAGGAAGGACTACGAGCAGTACTTC
NA TRBJ2-4 TRBD1 TRBV10-3 CAIAPGQGKNIQYF TGTGCCATTGCCCCGGGACAGGGGAAAAACATTCAGTACTTC
NA TRBJ1-1 TRBD1 TRBV6-1 CASTVQGLGTEAFF TGTGCCAGCACGGTACAGGGGTTAGGAACTGAAGCTTTCTTT
NA TRBJ2-7 TRBD2 TRBV4-1 CASSQDVAGGYYWEQYF TGCGCCAGCAGCCAAGATGTAGCGGGAGGATATTATTGGGAGCAGTACTTC
NA TRBJ2-5 TRBD1 TRBV6-5 CASSYSTGAKETQYF TGTGCCAGCAGTTACTCGACAGGGGCAAAAGAGACCCAGTACTTC
NA TRBJ2-2 TRBD1 TRBV29-1 CSVRDRLGAGELFF TGCAGCGTGCGGGACAGGTTGGGGGCCGGGGAGCTGTTTTTT
few TRBJ2-3 NA TRBV19 CASRMRGGTDTQYF TGTGCCAGTAGGATGCGGGGCGGCACAGATACGCAGTATTTT